This T cell receptor (beta chain) was found in a study of T-cell memory formation after mild COVID-19. Whole-study context: There were largely donor-specific TCR clusters.

Study-wide results and limits: Clones that got smaller from day 15 to 85 had even CD4/CD8, while clones growing later tipped toward CD4+.

As regards this clonotype: Its antigen is unknown.

CDR1 and CDR2 from the germline V gene are KGHDR and SFDVKD. Trimming left V 1 base short and J 0 bases short, with 1 base between. The CDR3 has 13 residues. TCRdb recomputed calls from the 5' RACE reads with MiXCR, one row per CDR3 protein. The sample records 70,000 to 100,000 distinct CDR3 sequences, roughly 16% being singletons. The chain couples TRBV24-1 to TRBJ2-3, with D uncertain. The sequencing sample was made of PBMCs or a T cell subset sorted from them (not recorded which). The sequence derives from a man between 18 and 35 years old who had mild COVID-19 (a few samples of this study predate the infection). Cell type and time point are not known. The CDR3 DNA reads as TGTGCCACCAGTGATTTTAGCACAGATACGCAGTATTTT. It translates to CATSDFSTDTQYF.